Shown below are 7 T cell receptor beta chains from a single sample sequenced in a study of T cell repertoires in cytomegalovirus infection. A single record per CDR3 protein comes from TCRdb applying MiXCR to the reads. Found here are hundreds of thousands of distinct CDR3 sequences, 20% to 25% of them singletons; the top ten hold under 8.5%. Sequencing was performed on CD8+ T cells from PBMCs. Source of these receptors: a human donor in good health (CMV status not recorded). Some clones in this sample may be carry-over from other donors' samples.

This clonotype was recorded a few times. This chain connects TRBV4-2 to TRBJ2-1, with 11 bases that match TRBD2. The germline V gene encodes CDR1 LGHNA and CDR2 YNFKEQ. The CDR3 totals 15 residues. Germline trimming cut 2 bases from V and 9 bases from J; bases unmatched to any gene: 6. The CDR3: CASSQLAGGIGEQFF. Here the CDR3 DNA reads TGTGCCAGCAGCCAACTAGCGGGGGGAATCGGTGAGCAGTTCTTC.

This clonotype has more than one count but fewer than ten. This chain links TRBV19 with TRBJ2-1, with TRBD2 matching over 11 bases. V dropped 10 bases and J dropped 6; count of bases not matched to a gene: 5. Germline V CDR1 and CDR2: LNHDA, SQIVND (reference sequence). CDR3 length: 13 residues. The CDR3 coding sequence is TGTGCCACTGGGACTAGCGGACTCAATGAGCAGTTCTTC. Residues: CATGTSGLNEQFF.

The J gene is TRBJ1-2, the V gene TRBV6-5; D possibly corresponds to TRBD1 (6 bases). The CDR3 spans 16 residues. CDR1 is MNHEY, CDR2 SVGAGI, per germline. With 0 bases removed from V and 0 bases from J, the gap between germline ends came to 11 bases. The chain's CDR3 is CASSYSSSGANYGYTF. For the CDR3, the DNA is TGTGCCAGCAGTTACTCCTCTTCAGGGGCTAACTATGGCTACACCTTC.

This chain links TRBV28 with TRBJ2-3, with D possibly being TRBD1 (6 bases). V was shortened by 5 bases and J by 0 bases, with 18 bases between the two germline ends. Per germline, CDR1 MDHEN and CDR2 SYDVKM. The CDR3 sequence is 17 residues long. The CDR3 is CASSPPYRDASTDTQYF. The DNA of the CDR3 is TGTGCCAGCAGTCCCCCCTACAGGGACGCTAGCACAGATACGCAGTATTTT.

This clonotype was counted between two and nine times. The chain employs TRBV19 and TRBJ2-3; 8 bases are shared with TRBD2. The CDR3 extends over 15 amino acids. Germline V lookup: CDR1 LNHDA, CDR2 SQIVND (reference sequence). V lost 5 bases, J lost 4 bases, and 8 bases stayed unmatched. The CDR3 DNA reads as TGTGCCAGTAGTGTCCCGGGAGGGGTAGCAGATACGCAGTATTTT. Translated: CASSVPGGVADTQYF.

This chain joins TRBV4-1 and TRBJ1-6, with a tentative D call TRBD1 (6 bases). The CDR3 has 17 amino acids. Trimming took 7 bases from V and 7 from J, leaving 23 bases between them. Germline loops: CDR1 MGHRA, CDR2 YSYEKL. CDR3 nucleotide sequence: TGCGCCAGCACCCCGGGGGATGGGGGCTCATGGAATTCACCCCTCCACTTT. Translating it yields CASTPGDGGSWNSPLHF.

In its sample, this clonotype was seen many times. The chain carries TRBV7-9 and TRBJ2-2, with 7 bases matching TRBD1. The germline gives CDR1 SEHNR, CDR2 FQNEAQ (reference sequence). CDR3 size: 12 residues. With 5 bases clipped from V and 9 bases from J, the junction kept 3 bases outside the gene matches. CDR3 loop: CASSPGGWELFF. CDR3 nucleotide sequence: TGTGCCAGCAGCCCAGGGGGTTGGGAGCTGTTTTTT.